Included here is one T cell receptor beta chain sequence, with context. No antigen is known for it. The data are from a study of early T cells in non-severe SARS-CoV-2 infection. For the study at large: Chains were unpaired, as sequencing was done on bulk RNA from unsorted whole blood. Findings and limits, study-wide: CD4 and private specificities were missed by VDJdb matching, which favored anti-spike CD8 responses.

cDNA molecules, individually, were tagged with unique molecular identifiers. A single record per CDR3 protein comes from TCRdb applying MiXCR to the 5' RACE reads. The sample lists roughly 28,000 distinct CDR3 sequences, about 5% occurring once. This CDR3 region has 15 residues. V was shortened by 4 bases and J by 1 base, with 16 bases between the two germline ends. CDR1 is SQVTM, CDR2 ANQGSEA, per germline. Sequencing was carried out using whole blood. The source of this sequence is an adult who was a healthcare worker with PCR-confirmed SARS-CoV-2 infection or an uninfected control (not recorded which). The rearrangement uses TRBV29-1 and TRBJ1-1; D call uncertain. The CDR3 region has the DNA TGCAGCGTTGGGGAACCCCCTACTAGGAACACTGAAGCTTTCTTT. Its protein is CSVGEPPTRNTEAFF.